The rows below give T cell receptor beta chains drawn from one sample of a study of blood T cell repertoires in COVID-19. The repertoire was sequenced with immunoSEQ multiplex PCR; TCRdb's copy has only in-frame clones and lacks some. Of nearly 90,000 clones in the sample, more than 70% are singletons; the top ten hold roughly an eighth. The source material was peripheral blood. All receptors come from an elderly woman with acute or convalescent COVID-19. Each CDR3 is given with its conserved first and last residue. The D gene is left open where the match is weak. A clone size is listed for some rows: how often the clone was seen (once, few, many), or a class if it is expanded.

CDR3 DNA,CDR3 protein,J gene,clone size,D gene,V gene
TGTGCCAGCAGTCCCCGACTAGCGGGGGGGCCAAATACGCAGTATTTT,CASSPRLAGGPNTQYF,TRBJ2-3,NA,TRBD2,TRBV27
TGTGCCAGTAGGATGAGGGAGAGTGAGCAGTTCTTC,CASRMRESEQFF,TRBJ2-1,NA,NA,TRBV19
TGTGCCAGCACCCGCAGGGGACAGTTGAACACTGAAGCTTTCTTT,CASTRRGQLNTEAFF,TRBJ1-1,NA,TRBD1,TRBV27
TGTGCCAGCAGCAGACGGGAGTTTACGGGACTAGGCATCGAGCAGTACTTC,CASSRREFTGLGIEQYF,TRBJ2-7,NA,TRBD2,TRBV11-2
TGTGCCAGCAGTTCCGTGTCAGGGTGGACGGACACTGAAGCTTTCTTT,CASSSVSGWTDTEAFF,TRBJ1-1,few,NA,TRBV28
TGTGCCAGCAGCTTGATGGACATGGATCCTTCGGGTACGCAGTATTTT,CASSLMDMDPSGTQYF,TRBJ2-3,NA,NA,TRBV5-4
TGTGCCAGCTCAACAGACGAAGGGGCTTATAATGAAAAACTGTTTTTT,CASSTDEGAYNEKLFF,TRBJ1-4,NA,NA,TRBV18
TGTGCCAGCAGTTCCCCGGACAGGGTAAGCTACGAGCAGTACTTC,CASSSPDRVSYEQYF,TRBJ2-7,NA,TRBD1,TRBV6-2/TRBV6-3
TGTGCCAGCAGCCAAGAGGGGCAGGCCTTAGGGGAGCAGTTCTTC,CASSQEGQALGEQFF,TRBJ2-1,once,NA,TRBV4-2
TGCGCCAGCAGCTTGGGACTGAGAGAAACTGAAGCTTTCTTT,CASSLGLRETEAFF,TRBJ1-1,NA,NA,TRBV5-1
TGTGCCTGGAGTTCGGGACAGGGGGCTTGGGGCTACACCTTC,CAWSSGQGAWGYTF,TRBJ1-2,NA,TRBD1,TRBV30
TGTGCCAGCAGCCGCGGTAGGTTTGAAGCTTTCTTT,CASSRGRFEAFF,TRBJ1-1,NA,NA,TRBV6-5
TGTGCCAGCTCACTGGGGGAGGCTAATGAAAAACTGTTTTTT,CASSLGEANEKLFF,TRBJ1-4,few,NA,TRBV18
TGTGCCAGCAGCTTACAGGATCTTCAAGCTTTCTTT,CASSLQDLQAFF,TRBJ1-1,once,NA,TRBV7-2
TGTGCCAGCAGCTTAAAAGCGGGGGAGCGCGATGAGCAGTTCTTC,CASSLKAGERDEQFF,TRBJ2-1,NA,TRBD2,TRBV7-3
TGTGCCAGCAGTTCTCGATCGGGGGGGAGAAGAACTGAAGCTTTCTTT,CASSSRSGGRRTEAFF,TRBJ1-1,NA,NA,TRBV6-5
TGTGCCAGCTCACCATCGTGGGGCCCTGCGACCCAGTACTTC,CASSPSWGPATQYF,TRBJ2-5,once,NA,TRBV18
TGTGCCAGCAGCTTAGGGGGGACAAGTACTTTT,CASSLGGTSTF,TRBJ1-4,NA,NA,TRBV7-9
TGTGCCAGCAAAAGCGGGACAGGGACCGCAACTAATGAAAAACTGTTTTTT,CASKSGTGTATNEKLFF,TRBJ1-4,NA,TRBD1,TRBV4-2
TGTGCCAGCAGCTCTCCCGACATCTATGGCTACACCTTC,CASSSPDIYGYTF,TRBJ1-2,once,NA,TRBV11-1
TGTGCCAGCAGCTTAACATCGGGGGAACCGTACGAGCAGTACTTC,CASSLTSGEPYEQYF,TRBJ2-7,NA,NA,TRBV7-2
TGTGCCAGCTCAGAAAGCAGGGGAATTGAAGCTTTCTTT,CASSESRGIEAFF,TRBJ1-1,NA,NA,TRBV18